What follows are 27 T cell receptor beta chains derived from one specimen sequenced in a study of shared clonotypes between healthy human individuals. Cells designated naive CD8 were CD45RO-negative and were positively selected for CCR7, with terminally differentiated effector memory CD45RA+ cells excluded. Clones were read by immunoSEQ multiplex PCR, and TCRdb kept only the in-frame ones, dropping some. The table shows a few hundred thousand clones, with roughly 95% occurring only once. Sequencing used naive CD8+ T cells sorted from blood. The receptors derive from a woman in her twenties or thirties in good health.

The chain uses TRBV4-1 and TRBJ2-7; D unresolved. CDR3 size: 15 residues. V lost 0 bases and J 3 bases, leaving 12 bases between the germline ends. From germline, CDR1 is MGHRA and CDR2 YSYEKL. This CDR3 reads CASSQESLSGYEQYF. The CDR3 nucleotides are TGCGCCAGCAGCCAAGAAAGCCTTTCGGGCTACGAGCAGTACTTC.

This clone was counted a single time. The V call is TRBV7-9, the J call TRBJ2-1, with 7 positions matching TRBD2. Per germline, CDR1 SEHNR and CDR2 FQNEAQ (reference sequence). This CDR3 region has 14 residues. The V segment lost 3 bases and the J segment 6 bases; nucleotides outside the gene matches: 5. CDR3 DNA: TGTGCCAGCAGCTTTAGACTAGCAGGCAATGAGCAGTTCTTC. It translates to CASSFRLAGNEQFF.

The chain couples TRBV7-2 to TRBJ2-1; 9 nucleotides line up with TRBD2. Germline CDR1 SGHTA, CDR2 FQGNSA. The trim removed 0 bases at V and 2 bases at J, leaving 17 bases unmatched. The length of the CDR3 is 21 residues. The CDR3 DNA reads as TGTGCCAGCAGCTTAGCAGTAGGCGGGAGGGCGTCATGGGGTACCTACAATGAGCAGTTCTTC. Protein sequence: CASSLAVGGRASWGTYNEQFF.

This sequence joins TRBV7-9 and TRBJ1-2, with TRBD1 as a possible D gene (5 bases). Germline-derived CDR1 and CDR2 are SEHNR and FQNEAQ (reference sequence). V was cut by 0 bases and J by 3 bases, with 14 bases left in between. CDR3 length: 16 amino acids. The CDR3 reads CASSLALGGGDYGYTF. The CDR3 DNA follows: TGTGCCAGCAGCTTAGCCCTTGGCGGGGGGGACTATGGCTACACCTTC.

About this clone: Other DNA sequences in the sample encode the same CDR3. The J gene is TRBJ1-1, the V gene TRBV19; D uncertain. The germline CDR1 and CDR2 sequences are LNHDA and SQIVND (reference sequence). V dropped 1 base and J dropped 1 base, with 7 bases sitting between them. CDR3 length: 14 amino acids. The CDR3 protein is CASSIVSGNTEAFF. CDR3 bases: TGTGCCAGTAGTATAGTTTCCGGGAACACTGAAGCTTTCTTT.

This clone was detected once. The rearrangement joins TRBV6-4 to TRBJ2-1; 9 nucleotides align to TRBD2. This CDR3 contains 18 residues. Losses at the gene ends were 0 bases for V and 7 bases for J; bases not matched to a gene: 13. CDR1 is MRHNA and CDR2 is SNTAGT in the germline V gene. The CDR3 sequence: CASSDSKRGGRAINEQFF. The CDR3, as DNA: TGTGCCAGCAGTGACTCTAAGAGGGGCGGGAGGGCCATTAATGAGCAGTTCTTC.

The V gene is TRBV27, the J gene TRBJ2-5; possibly TRBD2 for D (7 bases). Trimming cost V 5 bases and J 7 bases, with 20 bases left between them. Germline CDR1 reads MNHEY; CDR2 reads SMNVEV (reference sequence). This CDR3 comprises 15 residues. CDR3 in DNA: TGTGCCAGCAGTCCCAGGACCGTGGGAGGGGGGACCCAGTACTTC. Its translation: CASSPRTVGGGTQYF.

This chain joins TRBV4-1 and TRBJ1-1, with D maybe TRBD1 (6 bases). Germline CDR1 reads MGHRA; CDR2 reads YSYEKL. The V end was cut by 1 base, the J end by 1 base, with 10 bases between. This CDR3 has 15 residues. The CDR3: CASSQGRGRNTEAFF. The CDR3 DNA reads TGCGCCAGCAGCCAAGGCAGGGGCCGGAACACTGAAGCTTTCTTT.

The rearrangement joins TRBV5-1 to TRBJ2-2; D unclear. This CDR3 comprises 13 residues. The germline V gene has CDR1 SGHRS and CDR2 YFSETQ. V was cut by 2 bases and J by 7 bases, with 9 bases left in between. The CDR3 is CASSFLTDGELFF. In nucleotides, the CDR3 is TGCGCCAGCAGCTTCTTAACGGACGGGGAGCTGTTTTTT.

V and J are TRBV5-6 and TRBJ2-7; D may be TRBD1 or TRBD2 (5 bases each). The CDR3 covers 16 residues. Trimming stripped 3 bases from V and 3 bases from J, with 19 bases between. Germline V CDR1 and CDR2: SGHDT, YYEEEE. The CDR3 loop reads CASSSGAYHLIYEQYF. CDR3 DNA sequence: TGTGCCAGCAGCTCCGGGGCCTACCATCTTATCTACGAGCAGTACTTC. The full variable domain, rest sourced from reference TRBV5-6 and TRBJ2-7, is DAGVTQSPTHLIKTRGQQVTLRCSPKSGHDTVSWYQQALGQGPQFIFQYYEEEERQRGNFPDRFSGHQFPNYSSELNVNALLLGDSALYLCASSSGAYHLIYEQYFGPGTRLTVT.

The CDR3 protein is CASSLETVYGYTF. CDR3 bases: TGTGCCAGCAGCTTAGAGACGGTCTATGGCTACACCTTC. V and J are TRBV7-9 and TRBJ1-2; no definite D call. The germline V gene has CDR1 SEHNR and CDR2 FQNEAQ (reference sequence). V lost 1 base, J lost 4 bases, and 7 bases lay in between. This CDR3 region has 13 residues.

This chain links TRBV7-9 with TRBJ1-2; possibly TRBD1 for D (5 bases). The CDR3 totals 14 residues. The V end was cut by 4 bases, the J end by 4 bases, with 13 bases between. Germline V gene data show CDR1 as SEHNR and CDR2 as FQNEAQ (reference sequence). The CDR3 DNA reads as TGTGCCAGCAGCTCGGAAACAGGCTCCTATGGCTACACCTTC. Translated, it gives CASSSETGSYGYTF.

The V and J genes are TRBV7-9 and TRBJ1-4; no reliable D call. Germline CDR1 and CDR2: SEHNR and FQNEAQ (reference sequence). There are 15 residues in the CDR3. V gave up 1 base and J gave up 10 bases, with 16 bases separating them. The CDR3 bases are TGTGCCAGCAGCTTAGAAGGGCCGAGACCCTTAAAACTGTTTTTT. It specifies CASSLEGPRPLKLFF.

The chain couples TRBV4-1 to TRBJ2-1; 11 bases agree with TRBD1. This CDR3 contains 15 residues. With 8 bases clipped from V and 7 bases from J, the junction kept 10 bases outside the gene matches. The germline gives CDR1 MGHRA, CDR2 YSYEKL. The CDR3 is CASGRGGQGVNEQFF. CDR3 nucleotides: TGCGCCAGCGGCCGGGGGGGACAGGGGGTTAATGAGCAGTTCTTC.

This chain uses TRBV20-1 with TRBJ2-5, with D unclear. The germline CDR1 and CDR2 sequences are DFQATT and SNEGSKA (reference sequence). The ends were cut back, 4 bases at V and 5 bases at J, with 5 bases in the middle. This CDR3 comprises 10 residues. As DNA, the CDR3 is TGCAGTGCTACATTTGAGACCCAGTACTTC. Protein sequence: CSATFETQYF.

The chain employs TRBV13 and TRBJ2-3; D uncertain. The CDR3 extends over 16 amino acids. The germline CDR1 and CDR2 sequences are PRHDT and FYEKMQ (reference sequence). V was shortened by 5 bases and J by 4 bases, with 19 bases between the two germline ends. Here the CDR3 reads CASSPVPQDGPDTQYF. CDR3 DNA sequence: TGTGCCAGCAGCCCTGTCCCGCAGGATGGACCAGATACGCAGTATTTT.

This chain joins TRBV28 and TRBJ2-7; TRBD2 matches at 10 bases. CDR3 size: 15 residues. Unmatched junction bases numbered 7, after V lost 4 bases and J lost 4 bases. Per the germline V gene, CDR1 is MDHEN and CDR2 is SYDVKM. The CDR3 bases are TGTGCCAGCAGTTCTGGACTAGCGGATTTGTACGAGCAGTACTTC. Translation gives CASSSGLADLYEQYF. Drawing the rest from reference TRBV28 and TRBJ2-7, the complete variable domain is DVKVTQSSRYLVKRTGEKVFLECVQDMDHENMFWYRQDPGLGLRLIYFSYDVKMKEKGDIPEGYSVSREKKERFSLILESASTNQTSMYLCASSSGLADLYEQYFGPGTRLTVT.

The chain recombines TRBV4-1 with TRBJ2-7; 7 bases fit TRBD2. Germline CDR1 is MGHRA and CDR2 is YSYEKL. The CDR3 extends over 14 amino acids. Trimming cost V 0 bases and J 3 bases; bases outside gene matches: 2. DNA of the CDR3: TGCGCCAGCAGCCAAGAGGGACTACGCTACGAGCAGTACTTC. Translated: CASSQEGLRYEQYF.

The DNA for the CDR3 is TGCGCCAGCAGCCAGCAGATCGGCGAGCAGTTCTTC. Translating gives CASSQQIGEQFF. This chain uses TRBV4-1 with TRBJ2-1; the D is unclear. The germline V gene encodes CDR1 MGHRA and CDR2 YSYEKL. There are 12 residues in the CDR3. V was trimmed by 3 bases and J by 10 bases, leaving 10 bases between them.

V is TRBV19 and J is TRBJ1-1, with unresolved D. Germline V lookup: CDR1 LNHDA, CDR2 SQIVND (reference sequence). This CDR3 has 14 residues. Trimming removed 3 bases at V and 3 bases at J, with 11 bases between. CDR3 protein: CASSIARSYTEAFF. CDR3 sequence (DNA): TGTGCCAGTAGTATTGCCAGGTCCTACACTGAAGCTTTCTTT.

J is TRBJ2-7 and V is TRBV28, with D perhaps matching TRBD2 (6 bases). The CDR3 totals 13 residues. V was trimmed by 6 bases and J by 2 bases, leaving 11 bases between them. The germline V gene has CDR1 MDHEN and CDR2 SYDVKM. In DNA, the CDR3 is TGTGCCAGCAGCCCGGGGGACCCCTACGAGCAGTACTTC. It is translated as CASSPGDPYEQYF.

The genes are TRBV7-8 and TRBJ2-4, with a possible D match to TRBD2 (6 bases). In germline, CDR1 is SGHVS, CDR2 FQNEAQ. The CDR3 runs to 16 residues. With 3 bases removed from V and 5 bases from J, the gap between germline ends came to 17 bases. The CDR3 protein is CASSFYTGTFQNIQYF. CDR3 nucleotide sequence: TGTGCCAGCAGCTTTTACACCGGGACTTTCCAAAACATTCAGTACTTC. The variable domain in full, with the rest retrieved from reference TRBV7-8 and TRBJ2-4, is GAGVSQSPRYKVAKRGQDVALRCDPISGHVSLFWYQQALGQGPEFLTYFQNEAQLDKSGLPSDRFFAERPEGSVSTLKIQRTQQEDSAVYLCASSFYTGTFQNIQYFGAGTRLSVL.

The sample holds one count of this clone. V is TRBV7-9 and J is TRBJ1-4; D gene uncertain. Germline CDR1 and CDR2: SEHNR and FQNEAQ (reference sequence). The CDR3 loop spans 14 amino acids. The germline V and J ends were trimmed by 4 bases and 8 bases, with 14 bases remaining between them. The CDR3 DNA follows: TGTGCCAGCAGCTACCGGGAAAGAGAAGAAAAACTGTTTTTT. Its translation is CASSYREREEKLFF.

The DNA of the CDR3 is TGTGCCAGCAGTGCGAGCGGGAGAGGAGCTGAGCAGTTCTTC. Its protein product is CASSASGRGAEQFF. The chain couples TRBV27 to TRBJ2-1; 8 bases line up with TRBD2. The length of the CDR3 is 14 residues. Germline CDR1 MNHEY, CDR2 SMNVEV (reference sequence). With V trimmed by 5 bases and J by 9 bases, 9 bases remained unmatched.

The rearrangement links TRBV13 to TRBJ2-7; D remains unclear. Germline CDR1 and CDR2: PRHDT and FYEKMQ (reference sequence). CDR3 size: 12 residues. V lost 1 base and J lost 3, with 4 bases in between. The chain's CDR3 is CASSLDDYEQYF. The CDR3 bases are TGTGCCAGCAGCTTAGATGACTACGAGCAGTACTTC. Variable domain in full (rest from reference TRBV13 and TRBJ2-7): AAGVIQSPRHLIKEKRETATLKCYPIPRHDTVYWYQQGPGQDPQFLISFYEKMQSDKGSIPDRFSAQQFSDYHSELNMSSLELGDSALYFCASSLDDYEQYFGPGTRLTVT.

The chain carries TRBV5-8 and TRBJ2-7; the D is unclear. The CDR3 consists of 14 residues. Germline V gene lookup returns CDR1 SGHTS and CDR2 YDEGEE. Trimming stripped 2 bases from V and 0 bases from J, with 9 bases between. CDR3 sequence: CASSFGKSSYEQYF. In nucleotides, the CDR3 is TGTGCCAGCAGCTTCGGAAAAAGCTCCTACGAGCAGTACTTC. Based on the CDR3 plus reference TRBV5-8 and TRBJ2-7, the full variable domain is EAGVTQSPTHLIKTRGQQATLRCSPISGHTSVYWYQQALGLGLQFLLWYDEGEERNRGNFPPRFSGRQFPNYSSELNVNALELEDSALYLCASSFGKSSYEQYFGPGTRLTVT.

V and J are TRBV7-9 and TRBJ2-7, with a possible D match to TRBD1 (6 bases). CDR1 SEHNR and CDR2 FQNEAQ come from the germline V gene (reference sequence). The CDR3 covers 14 residues. Trimming pared 2 bases from V and 4 bases from J, leaving 12 bases between. The CDR3, as DNA: TGTGCCAGCAGCTTATCAGGGGTTGGGTACGAGCAGTACTTC. Its protein product is CASSLSGVGYEQYF.